This TCR beta chain was documented in a study of T cell repertoires in cytomegalovirus infection. About the research overall: Matching HLA type, along with CMV infection, was indicated by public TCR beta signatures.

Regarding the study as a whole: Accumulated public TCR beta family frequency recognized individuals carrying CMV together with the relevant HLA. It was HLA-C-restricted CMV-specific TCR beta clonotypes that dominated the response ex vivo.

Trimming stripped 9 bases from V and 2 bases from J, with 13 bases between. Germline V gene lookup returns CDR1 MNHEY and CDR2 SVGAGI. The CDR3 has 13 amino acids. This clonotype was observed many times. Its antigen is currently unknown. In TCRdb, the reads were re-called with MiXCR into one record per CDR3 protein. The table shows almost 500,000 distinct CDR3 sequences, with approximately 11% occurring only once. The V and J genes are TRBV6-5 and TRBJ1-2; tentatively, D is TRBD1 (5 bases). The source of this sequence is a human donor in good health (CMV status not recorded). Some clones in this sample may be carry-over from other donors' samples. Sequencing was performed on PBMCs. CDR3 sequence (DNA): TGTGCCAGTACGAGGGCAGGGAACTATGGCTACACCTTC. Its translation is CASTRAGNYGYTF.